This T cell receptor beta chain comes out of a study of blood T cells in healthy people across ages. For every donor, a draw yielded 7.5 to 10 milliliters of peripheral blood. This clonotype was recorded at least ten times. CDR1 DFQATT and CDR2 SNEGSKA come from the germline V gene (reference sequence). Trimming removed 6 bases from V and 4 bases from J, with 10 bases in between. The CDR3 has 11 amino acids. A second PCR, run for about 6 to 12 cycles, used a sample-barcoded 5' primer plus a J-beta primer mix. TCRdb re-analysed the 5' RACE reads in MiXCR, keeping a single row per CDR3 protein. The sample includes more than 800,000 distinct CDR3 sequences, 29% seen only once; the top ten take 15% to 20%.

The gene calls are TRBV20-1 and TRBJ2-7, with D perhaps TRBD1 (6 bases). The sample comprised blood. This sequence originates from a woman older than 75 in good health. CDR3 region: CSAARGYEQYF. In DNA, the CDR3 is TGCAGTGCAGCCAGGGGTTACGAGCAGTACTTC.